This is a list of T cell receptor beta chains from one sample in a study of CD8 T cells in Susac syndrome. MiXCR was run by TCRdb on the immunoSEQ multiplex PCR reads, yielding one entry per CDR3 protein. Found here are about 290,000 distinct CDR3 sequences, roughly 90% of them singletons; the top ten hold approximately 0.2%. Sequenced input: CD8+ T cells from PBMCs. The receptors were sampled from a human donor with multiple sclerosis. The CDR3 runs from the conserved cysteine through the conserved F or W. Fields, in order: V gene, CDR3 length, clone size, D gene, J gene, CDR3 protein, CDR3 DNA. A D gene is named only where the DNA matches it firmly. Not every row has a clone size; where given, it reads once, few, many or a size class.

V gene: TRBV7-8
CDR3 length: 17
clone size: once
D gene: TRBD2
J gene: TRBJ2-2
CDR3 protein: CASSLSGLAGVTGELFF
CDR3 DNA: TGTGCCAGCAGCCTCAGTGGACTAGCGGGAGTCACCGGGGAGCTGTTTTTT

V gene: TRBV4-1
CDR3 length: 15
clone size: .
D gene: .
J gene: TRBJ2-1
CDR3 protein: CASSQGQRVYNEQFF
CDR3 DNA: TGCGCCAGCAGCCAAGGACAGAGGGTCTACAATGAGCAGTTCTTC

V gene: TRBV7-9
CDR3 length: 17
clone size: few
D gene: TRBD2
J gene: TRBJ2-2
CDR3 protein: CASSPRLAGSNTGELFF
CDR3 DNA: TGTGCCAGCAGCCCTCGACTAGCGGGCTCGAACACCGGGGAGCTGTTTTTT

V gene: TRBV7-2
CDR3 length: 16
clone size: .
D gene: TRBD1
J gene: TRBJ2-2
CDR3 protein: CASSLEGQGVTGELFF
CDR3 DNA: TGTGCCAGCAGCTTAGAGGGACAGGGGGTCACCGGGGAGCTGTTTTTT

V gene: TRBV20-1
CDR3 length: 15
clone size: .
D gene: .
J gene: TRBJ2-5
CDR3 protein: CSARADQGDQETQYF
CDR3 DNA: TGCAGTGCTAGAGCGGACCAGGGCGACCAAGAGACCCAGTACTTC

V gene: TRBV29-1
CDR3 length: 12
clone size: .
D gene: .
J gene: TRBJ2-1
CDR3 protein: CSVVVRVGEQFF
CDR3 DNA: TGCAGCGTTGTTGTGAGGGTAGGGGAGCAGTTCTTC

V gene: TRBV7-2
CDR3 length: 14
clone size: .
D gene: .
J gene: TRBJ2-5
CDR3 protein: CALGDSFLQETQYF
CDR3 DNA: TGTGCCCTGGGGGACTCATTCCTCCAAGAGACCCAGTACTTC

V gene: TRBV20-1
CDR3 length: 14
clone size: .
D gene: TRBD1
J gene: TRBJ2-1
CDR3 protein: CSARTGTAYNEQFF
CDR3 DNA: TGCAGTGCTCGGACCGGGACAGCCTACAATGAGCAGTTCTTC

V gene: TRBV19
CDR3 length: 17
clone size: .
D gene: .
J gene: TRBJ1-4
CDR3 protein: CAKTGGHDTATNEKLFF
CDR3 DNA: TGTGCCAAAACTGGGGGGCACGACACCGCAACTAATGAAAAACTGTTTTTT

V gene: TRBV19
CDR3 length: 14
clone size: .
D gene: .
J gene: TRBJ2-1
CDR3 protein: CASSMAGGYNEQFF
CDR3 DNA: TGTGCCAGTAGTATGGCCGGTGGCTACAATGAGCAGTTCTTC

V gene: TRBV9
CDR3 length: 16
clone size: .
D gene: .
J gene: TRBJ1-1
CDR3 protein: CASSVVGVGLNTEAFF
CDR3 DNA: TGTGCCAGCAGCGTAGTTGGGGTCGGCTTGAACACTGAAGCTTTCTTT

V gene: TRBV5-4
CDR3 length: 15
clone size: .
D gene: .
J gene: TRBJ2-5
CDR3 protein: CASSPVWGALETQYF
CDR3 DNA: TGTGCCAGCAGCCCTGTCTGGGGCGCGTTGGAGACCCAGTACTTC

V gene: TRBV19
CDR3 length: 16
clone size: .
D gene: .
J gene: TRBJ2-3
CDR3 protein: CASSSETVRRTDTQYF
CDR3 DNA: TGTGCCAGTAGTTCCGAGACCGTCCGAAGGACAGATACGCAGTATTTT

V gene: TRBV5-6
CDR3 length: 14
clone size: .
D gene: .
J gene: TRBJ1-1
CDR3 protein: CASSLDNMGTEAFF
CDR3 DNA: TGTGCCAGCAGCTTGGACAACATGGGCACTGAAGCTTTCTTT

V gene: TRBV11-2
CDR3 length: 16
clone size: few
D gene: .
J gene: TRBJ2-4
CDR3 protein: CASSLWGGGAKNIQYF
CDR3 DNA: TGTGCCAGCAGCTTGTGGGGTGGAGGGGCCAAAAACATTCAGTACTTC

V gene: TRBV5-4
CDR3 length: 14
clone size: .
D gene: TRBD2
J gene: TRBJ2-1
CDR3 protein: CASSLVAGHNEQFF
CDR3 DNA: TGTGCCAGCAGCTTGGTAGCGGGCCACAATGAGCAGTTCTTC

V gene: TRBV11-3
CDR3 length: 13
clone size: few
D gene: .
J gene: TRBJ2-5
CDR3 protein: CASSSGFPETQYF
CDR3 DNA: TGTGCCAGCAGTTCAGGGTTCCCAGAGACCCAGTACTTC

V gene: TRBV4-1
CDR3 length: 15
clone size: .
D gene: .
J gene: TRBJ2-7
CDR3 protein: CASSLFGGASYEQYF
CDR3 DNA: TGCGCCAGCAGCCTCTTTGGGGGGGCCTCCTACGAGCAGTACTTC

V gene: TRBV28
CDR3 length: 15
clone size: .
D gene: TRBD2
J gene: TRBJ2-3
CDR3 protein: CASSFLAGAPDTQYF
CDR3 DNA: TGTGCCAGCAGTTTTCTAGCGGGGGCACCTGATACGCAGTATTTT

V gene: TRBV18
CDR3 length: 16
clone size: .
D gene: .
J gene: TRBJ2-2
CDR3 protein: CASSPLRRSNTGELFF
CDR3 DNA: TGTGCCAGCTCACCACTCCGCCGATCGAACACCGGGGAGCTGTTTTTT

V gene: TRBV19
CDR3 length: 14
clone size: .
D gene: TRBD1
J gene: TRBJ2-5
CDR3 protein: CASGQGIPTETQYF
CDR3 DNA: TGTGCCAGCGGACAGGGAATCCCCACGGAGACCCAGTACTTC

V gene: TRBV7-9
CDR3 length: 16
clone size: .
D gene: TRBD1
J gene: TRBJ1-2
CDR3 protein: CASSRDRDDFGYGYTF
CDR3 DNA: TGTGCCAGCAGCCGGGACAGGGATGATTTTGGCTATGGCTACACCTTC

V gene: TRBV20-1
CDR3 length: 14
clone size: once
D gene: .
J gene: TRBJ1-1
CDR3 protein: CSAKGGELNTEAFF
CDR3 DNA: TGCAGTGCTAAAGGGGGTGAGTTGAACACTGAAGCTTTCTTT

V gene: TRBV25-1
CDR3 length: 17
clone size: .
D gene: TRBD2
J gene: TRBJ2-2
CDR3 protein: CASSDERGGRDTGELFF
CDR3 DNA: TGTGCCAGCAGTGATGAGCGGGGGGGCCGAGACACCGGGGAGCTGTTTTTT